The 5 T cell receptor beta chains presented below share a single source sample, sequenced in a study of blood T cell repertoires in COVID-19. Generated by immunoSEQ multiplex PCR, the TCRdb table keeps only in-frame clones and is missing some. Here the sample spans 150,000 to 200,000 clones, around 83% being singletons. The sample comprised peripheral blood. These TCRs come from a man between 18 and 29 years old with acute or convalescent COVID-19.

The chain carries TRBV30 and TRBJ1-2, with D unresolved. Trimming shortened V by 2 bases and J by 3 bases, and 10 bases separated the two germline ends. The CDR3 runs to 13 residues. CDR1 and CDR2 (germline): GTSNPN, SVGIG (reference sequence). The CDR3 DNA reads TGTGCCTGGAGTCGGGGTTATGACTATGGCTACACCTTC. It is translated as CAWSRGYDYGYTF.

J is TRBJ2-7 and V is TRBV9; TRBD1 agrees at 7 bases. Germline V gene lookup returns CDR1 SGDLS and CDR2 YYNGEE. The CDR3 loop spans 15 amino acids. V gave up 3 bases and J gave up 5 bases; unmatched junction bases: 11. CDR3: CASSASPDRAHEQYF. Written as DNA, the CDR3 is TGTGCCAGCAGCGCCTCCCCCGACAGGGCCCACGAGCAGTACTTC.

CDR3 bases: TGTGCCAGCAGGTCCCAGGTCTATGGCTACACCTTC. Translation gives CASRSQVYGYTF. The V call is TRBV11-2, the J call TRBJ1-2; D is ambiguous. V shed 6 bases and J shed 4 bases, with 9 bases lying between them. The CDR3 loop spans 12 amino acids. CDR1 and CDR2 (germline): SGHAT, FQNNGV.

There are a few counts of this clone. This chain uses TRBV5-1 with TRBJ1-4, with TRBD1 as a possible D gene (5 bases). Germline V gene lookup returns CDR1 SGHRS and CDR2 YFSETQ. V gave up 4 bases and J gave up 2 bases, with 12 bases separating them. The length of the CDR3 is 15 residues. CDR3 sequence: CASSPGRGTNEKLFF. The CDR3 DNA sequence: TGCGCCAGCAGCCCGGGGAGGGGTACTAATGAAAAACTGTTTTTT.

This clone was counted a single time. The chain couples TRBV28 to TRBJ2-7; 7 nucleotides agree with TRBD2. This CDR3 has 16 amino acids. Germline trimming cut 5 bases from V and 3 bases from J; bases unmatched to any gene: 13. In germline, CDR1 is MDHEN, CDR2 SYDVKM. CDR3 nucleotides: TGTGCCAGCAGTAAACTTATCGGGACTATAAACTACGAGCAGTACGTC. This translates into CASSKLIGTINYEQYV.